These 13 T cell receptor beta chains originate from one sample sequenced in a study of T cell responses to AZD1222 COVID-19 vaccine. TCRdb's table, derived via immunoSEQ multiplex PCR, lists solely in-frame clones and lacks some. This sample yields approximately 130,000 clones, of which 80% to 95% are seen a single time; 3.1% belongs to the top ten. Sequences were derived from peripheral blood, sampled on day 0 of AZD1222 vaccination. All receptors come from an adult in good health.

The DNA of the CDR3 is TGTGCCAGCTTAGGGTTTGAGGTTTGGGCGGAAGGCTACACCTTC. Amino acid sequence: CASLGFEVWAEGYTF. The chain links TRBV2 to TRBJ1-2; D is unresolved. Germline assignment: CDR1 SNHLY and CDR2 FYNNEI. This CDR3 is built from 15 residues. The V and J ends lost 8 bases and 8 bases respectively, with 24 bases between them.

The chain is built from TRBV6-5 and TRBJ2-7; D might be TRBD1 (6 bases). Trimming left V 10 bases short and J 0 bases short, with 19 bases between. The CDR3 consists of 15 residues. Germline V gene data show CDR1 as MNHEY and CDR2 as SVGAGI. CDR3 coding DNA: TGTGCCACCCATAAGACAGGTCGAAGCTCCTACGAGCAGTACTTC. Translating it yields CATHKTGRSSYEQYF.

The rearrangement joins TRBV27 to TRBJ2-1; 7 nucleotides agree with TRBD2. Germline V gene sequence: CDR1 MNHEY, CDR2 SMNVEV (reference sequence). Trimming at V came to 3 bases and at J to 3 bases, leaving 2 bases not matched to a gene. CDR3 length: 14 amino acids. The CDR3 is CASSFGLGYNEQFF. The CDR3 DNA reads TGTGCCAGCAGTTTCGGACTAGGCTACAATGAGCAGTTCTTC.

This clone was recorded a few times. The rearrangement links TRBV15 to TRBJ2-2, with a tentative D call TRBD2 (5 bases). V was pared by 3 bases and J by 1 base, with 6 bases between. CDR1 is LNHNV and CDR2 is YYDKDF in the germline V gene (reference sequence). The CDR3 sequence is 14 residues long. Here the CDR3 DNA reads TGTGCCACCAGCAGCGGGATGAACACCGGGGAGCTGTTTTTT. It specifies CATSSGMNTGELFF.

The CDR3 region has the DNA TGTGCCAGCAGCGTGGGAAGGGGTGATCAGCCCCAGCATTTT. It translates to CASSVGRGDQPQHF. This chain uses TRBV7-9 with TRBJ1-5, with D possibly matching TRBD1 (5 bases). The germline V and J ends were trimmed by 5 bases and 5 bases, with 13 bases remaining between them. The CDR3 spans 14 residues. Germline V gene data show CDR1 as SEHNR and CDR2 as FQNEAQ (reference sequence).

This chain joins TRBV27 and TRBJ2-7, with a weak D call TRBD2 (6 bases). Germline V lookup: CDR1 MNHEY, CDR2 SMNVEV (reference sequence). The CDR3 length is 15 residues. The V and J ends lost 8 bases and 4 bases respectively, with 21 bases between them. The CDR3 sequence: CASRRAAREGYEQYF. CDR3 sequence (DNA): TGTGCCAGCCGTCGGGCCGCGCGGGAAGGGTACGAGCAGTACTTC.

The genes are TRBV11-2 and TRBJ2-7; 9 bases fit TRBD1. CDR1 SGHAT and CDR2 FQNNGV come from the germline V gene. The CDR3 is made up of 14 amino acids. V lost 6 bases and J lost 5; bases outside the gene matches: 8. CDR3 DNA: TGTGCCAGCAGGACAGGGGGAATCGGGAACGAGCAGTACTTC. As protein: CASRTGGIGNEQYF.

V usage is TRBV5-5 and J usage is TRBJ2-5; 7 bases are a match to TRBD1. The CDR3 length is 14 residues. V shed 2 bases and J 5 bases; nucleotides not matched to a gene: 6. Germline V gene sequence: CDR1 SGHKS, CDR2 YYEKEE (reference sequence). CDR3 DNA: TGTGCCAGCAGCTTACAGGGGTTCGGGGAGACCCAGTACTTC. Protein: CASSLQGFGETQYF.

This clone came up once. The V call is TRBV9, the J call TRBJ1-1; tentatively, D is TRBD1 (5 bases). The V gene's germline CDR1 is SGDLS and CDR2 YYNGEE. The CDR3 totals 16 residues. Between the trimmed V and J ends, which lost 0 bases and 0 bases, there was a span of 12 bases. CDR3 amino acids: CASSVEAGHMNTEAFF. The CDR3 DNA is TGTGCCAGCAGCGTAGAGGCTGGACATATGAACACTGAAGCTTTCTTT.

The J gene is TRBJ1-3, the V gene TRBV9; 7 bases fit TRBD1. CDR3 length: 15 amino acids. The V gene's germline CDR1 is SGDLS and CDR2 YYNGEE. The V and J ends lost 0 bases and 3 bases, in that order; junction bases with no gene match: 3. As DNA, the CDR3 is TGTGCCAGCAGCGTAGAGGGGGCGTTTGGAAACACCATATATTTT. This sequence encodes CASSVEGAFGNTIYF.

V usage is TRBV28 and J usage is TRBJ1-1, with D unresolved. Germline V gives CDR1 MDHEN, CDR2 SYDVKM. The V end lost 8 bases, the J end lost 3 bases, and 10 bases lay between the germline ends. The CDR3 contains 12 residues. CDR3 protein: CASRLPHTEAFF. CDR3 bases: TGTGCCAGCCGGCTCCCACACACTGAAGCTTTCTTT.

This clone has just one count. The V call is TRBV28, the J call TRBJ2-3; D is perhaps TRBD2 (5 bases). Per germline, CDR1 MDHEN and CDR2 SYDVKM. The CDR3 loop spans 16 amino acids. V lost 7 bases and J lost 7, with 24 bases in between. The CDR3, as DNA: TGTGCCAGCACCACAGCGGAGGAGAGGGATTTTTATACGCAGTATTTT. Its protein product is CASTTAEERDFYTQYF.

The V gene is TRBV6-2 or TRBV6-3, the J gene TRBJ2-2; D may be TRBD2 (6 bases). Germline lookup yields CDR1 MNHEY and CDR2 SVGEGT. The V and J ends lost 2 bases and 7 bases respectively, with 20 bases between them. The CDR3 runs to 17 residues. CDR3 DNA sequence: TGTGCCAGCAGTTACCTGGGACTTTACCAAGCTGGCGGGGAGCTGTTTTTT. This gives the protein CASSYLGLYQAGGELFF.